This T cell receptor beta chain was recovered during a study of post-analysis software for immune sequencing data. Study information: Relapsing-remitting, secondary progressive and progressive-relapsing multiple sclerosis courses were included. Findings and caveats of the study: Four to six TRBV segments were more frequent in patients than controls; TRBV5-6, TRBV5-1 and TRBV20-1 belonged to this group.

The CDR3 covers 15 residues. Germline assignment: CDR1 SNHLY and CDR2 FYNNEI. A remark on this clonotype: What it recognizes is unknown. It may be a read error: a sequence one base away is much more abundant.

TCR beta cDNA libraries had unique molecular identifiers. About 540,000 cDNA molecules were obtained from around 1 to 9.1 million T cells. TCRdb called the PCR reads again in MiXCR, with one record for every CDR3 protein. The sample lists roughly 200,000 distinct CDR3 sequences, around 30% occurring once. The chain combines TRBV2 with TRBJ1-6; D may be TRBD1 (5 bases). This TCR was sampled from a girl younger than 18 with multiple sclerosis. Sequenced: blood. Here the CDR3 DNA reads TGTGCCAGCAGCCGTAACGGGGCGATTAATTCACTCCTCCACTTT. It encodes CASSRNGAINSLLHF.